A selection of T cell receptor beta chains follows, all from one sample in a study of beta chain features in type 1 diabetes. Data came from immunoSEQ multiplex PCR; TCRdb stores just in-frame clones and leaves some out. Of 300,000 to 350,000 clones listed, about a tenth were seen once; the top ten hold 0.95% to 1.1%. The sample consisted of central memory CD4+ T cells from blood. These receptors came from a man aged 25-45 years with type 1 diabetes. Both conserved end residues are part of each CDR3.

v_gene	j_gene	CDR3aa
TRBV7-9	TRBJ1-1	CASSWSGNTEAFF
TRBV7-9	TRBJ2-5	CASSFRGDSTQYF
TRBV9	TRBJ2-3	CASSVPPDTQYF
TRBV7-6	TRBJ2-2	CASSFGRVSTGELFF
TRBV9	TRBJ2-5	CASNRESQETQYF
TRBV6-5	TRBJ1-2	CASSYGPEGGYTF
TRBV7-2	TRBJ2-5	CASRLTGQETQYF
TRBV30	TRBJ2-2	CAFSGTGEGGELFF
TRBV7-9	TRBJ1-2	CASSLEGGDGTTF
TRBV29-1	TRBJ1-4	CSVGGSTNEKLFF
TRBV7-9	TRBJ2-7	CAIPVGLAGTYEQYF
TRBV5-6	TRBJ1-2	CASSSDRGLYGYTF
TRBV19	TRBJ2-1	CASSIAGQNYNEQFF
TRBV29-1	TRBJ2-2	CSVEGQGAGELFF
TRBV15	TRBJ1-1	CATSRASMNTEAFF
TRBV10-3	TRBJ2-7	CAIKKTEDYEQYF
TRBV5-5	TRBJ2-3	CASSLVTGRLTDTQYF
TRBV28	TRBJ2-3	CASSFISGKGTDTQYF
TRBV5-6	TRBJ2-5	CASSLGLSETQYF
TRBV29-1	TRBJ2-5	CSGLGGEQTQYF
TRBV18	TRBJ2-7	CASSAGRGYEQYF
TRBV11-3	TRBJ2-7	CASSPTGRGEQYF
TRBV14	TRBJ1-2	CASSLGQWVGYGYTF
TRBV2	TRBJ2-6	CASSSLAGGSSGANVLTF
TRBV9	TRBJ2-5	CASSANRETQYF
TRBV29-1	TRBJ2-5	CSVAGGTGGLRETQYF
TRBV5-1	TRBJ2-7	CASSLHYEQYF